The source of this TCR beta chain is a study of blood T cell repertoires in COVID-19. About the study: Samples taken during acute and convalescent COVID-19 were collected in the United States, Italy and Spain.

The method was immunoSEQ multiplex PCR; TCRdb's version includes in-frame clones alone and lacks a portion of them. The data hold about 150,000 clones, with 84% observed a single time. The CDR3 is 15 amino acids. J was trimmed by 7 bases and V by 4 bases; bases with no gene match: 9. CDR1 and CDR2 from the germline V gene are SGHRS and YFSETQ. Sequencing was carried out using peripheral blood. The gene calls are TRBV5-1 and TRBJ1-2; 11 positions match TRBD1. This clonotype was sampled from a human donor in a cohort sampled during active COVID-19. The CDR3 DNA reads TGCGCCAGCAGCCTACAACCGGGACAGGGGGGTGGCTACACCTTC. Amino acids: CASSLQPGQGGGYTF.